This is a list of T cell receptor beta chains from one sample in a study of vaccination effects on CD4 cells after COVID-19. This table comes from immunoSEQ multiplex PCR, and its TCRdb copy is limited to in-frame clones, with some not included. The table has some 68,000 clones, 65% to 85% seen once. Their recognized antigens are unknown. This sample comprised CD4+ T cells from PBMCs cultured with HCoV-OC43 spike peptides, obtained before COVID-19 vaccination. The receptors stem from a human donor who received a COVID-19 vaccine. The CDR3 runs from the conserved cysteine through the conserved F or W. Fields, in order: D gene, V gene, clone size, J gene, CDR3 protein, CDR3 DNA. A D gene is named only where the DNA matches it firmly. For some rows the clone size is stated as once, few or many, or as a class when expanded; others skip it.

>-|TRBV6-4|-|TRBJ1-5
CASSEVGNTGQPQHF
TGTGCCAGCAGTGAAGTGGGTAATACGGGTCAGCCCCAGCATTTT
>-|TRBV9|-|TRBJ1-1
CASSVGLDKNTEAFF
TGTGCCAGCAGCGTAGGCTTGGACAAAAACACTGAAGCTTTCTTT
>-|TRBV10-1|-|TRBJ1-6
CASSDLGSPLHF
TGCGCCAGCAGTGACCTGGGGTCACCCCTCCACTTT
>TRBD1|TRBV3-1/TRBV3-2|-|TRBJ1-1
CASSPGQMNTEAFF
TGTGCCAGCAGCCCGGGACAGATGAACACTGAAGCTTTCTTT
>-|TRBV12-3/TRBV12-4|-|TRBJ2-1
CASSFGRGRSWLF
TGTGCCAGCAGTTTCGGTCGGGGCCGGAGCTGGCTCTTC
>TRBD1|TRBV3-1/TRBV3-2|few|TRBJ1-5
CASSQGGNQPQHF
TGTGCCAGCAGTCAGGGGGGAAATCAGCCCCAGCATTTT
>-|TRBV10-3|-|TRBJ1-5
CAISDRNQPQHF
TGTGCCATCAGTGACAGAAATCAGCCCCAGCATTTT
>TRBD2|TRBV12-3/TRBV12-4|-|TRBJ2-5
CASSLAGGETQYF
TGTGCCAGCAGTTTAGCGGGGGGGGAGACCCAGTACTTC
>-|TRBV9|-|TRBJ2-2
CASSVGSAAAGELFF
TGTGCCAGCAGCGTAGGCTCAGCTGCTGCCGGGGAGCTGTTTTTT
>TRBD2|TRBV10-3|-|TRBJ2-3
CAISDHGLAGGRVTQYF
TGTGCCATCAGTGACCATGGACTAGCGGGGGGGCGAGTTACGCAGTATTTT
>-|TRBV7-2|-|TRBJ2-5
CASTRYGETQYF
TGTGCCAGCACCCGCTATGGAGAGACCCAGTACTTC
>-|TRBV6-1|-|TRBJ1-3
CASSEGRSPYSGNTIYF
TGTGCCAGCAGTGAGGGACGCTCTCCTTACTCTGGAAACACCATATATTTT
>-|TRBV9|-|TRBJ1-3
CASSVATAGTFSGNTIYF
TGTGCCAGCAGCGTAGCTACGGCGGGGACTTTCTCTGGAAACACCATATATTTT
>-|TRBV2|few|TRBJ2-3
CASSFGGVYTDTQYF
TGTGCCAGCAGTTTCGGGGGCGTCTACACAGATACGCAGTATTTT
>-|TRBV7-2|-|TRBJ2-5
CASSVQGGGETQYF
TGTGCCAGCAGCGTACAGGGTGGTGGAGAGACCCAGTACTTC
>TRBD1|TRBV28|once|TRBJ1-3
CASSYSGTGSGNTIYF
TGTGCCAGCAGCTACTCCGGGACAGGGTCTGGAAACACCATATATTTT
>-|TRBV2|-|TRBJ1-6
CASSGHEASPLHF
TGTGCCAGCAGTGGGCACGAGGCCTCACCCCTCCACTTT
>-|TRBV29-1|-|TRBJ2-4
CSVVENIQYF
TGCAGCGTTGTAGAAAACATTCAGTACTTC
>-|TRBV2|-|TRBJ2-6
CASRGRDGANVLTF
TGTGCCAGCAGGGGCAGGGACGGGGCCAACGTCCTGACTTTC
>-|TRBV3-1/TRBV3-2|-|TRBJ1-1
CASSQQIRNTEAFF
TGTGCCAGCAGCCAACAGATAAGGAACACTGAAGCTTTCTTT
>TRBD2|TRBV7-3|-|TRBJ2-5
CASSLKRGAQETQYF
TGTGCCAGCAGCTTGAAGCGGGGGGCGCAAGAGACCCAGTACTTC
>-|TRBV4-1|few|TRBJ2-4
CASSPPGRGNIQYF
TGCGCCAGCAGCCCGCCCGGACGGGGAAACATTCAGTACTTC
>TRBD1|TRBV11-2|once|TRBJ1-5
CASSSGTGLGPQHF
TGTGCCAGCAGCTCCGGGACAGGGCTCGGGCCCCAGCATTTT
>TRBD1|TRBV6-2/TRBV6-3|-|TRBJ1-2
CASSTGTAGYTF
TGTGCCAGCAGCACCGGGACAGCTGGCTACACCTTC
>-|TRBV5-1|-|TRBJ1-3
CASSPPRSPGNTIYF
TGCGCCAGCAGCCCCCCCCGGAGTCCTGGAAACACCATATATTTT
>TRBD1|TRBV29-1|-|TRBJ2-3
CSVGKGATDTQYF
TGCAGCGTTGGAAAGGGGGCGACAGATACGCAGTATTTT
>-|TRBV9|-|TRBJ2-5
CASSVSSRGQETQYF
TGTGCCAGCAGCGTCTCCTCCCGAGGGCAAGAGACCCAGTACTTC
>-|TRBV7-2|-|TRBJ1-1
CASSLGQPGTEAFF
TGTGCCAGCAGCCTTGGACAGCCGGGGACTGAAGCTTTCTTT
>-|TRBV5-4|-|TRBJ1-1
CASSPPNPGTKNTEAFF
TGTGCCAGCAGCCCGCCAAACCCGGGGACTAAGAACACTGAAGCTTTCTTT
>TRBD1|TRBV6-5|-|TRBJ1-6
CASSYVRGLGNSPLHF
TGTGCCAGCAGTTACGTCAGGGGGCTCGGTAATTCACCCCTCCACTTT
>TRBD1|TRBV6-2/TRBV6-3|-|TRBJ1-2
CASSRTGDYGYTF
TGTGCCAGCAGTAGGACAGGGGATTATGGCTACACCTTC
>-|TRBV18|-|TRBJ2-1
CASSPLRADNEQFF
TGTGCCAGCTCACCCCTTAGGGCAGACAATGAGCAGTTCTTC
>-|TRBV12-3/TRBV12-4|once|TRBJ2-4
CASSFQRNIQYF
TGTGCCAGCAGTTTTCAGAGGAACATTCAGTACTTC
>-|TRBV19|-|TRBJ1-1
CATKPLTNTEAFF
TGTGCCACTAAACCACTCACGAACACTGAAGCTTTCTTT
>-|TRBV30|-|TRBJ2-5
CAWTAGQETQYF
TGTGCCTGGACGGCGGGGCAAGAGACCCAGTACTTC
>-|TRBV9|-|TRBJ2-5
CASSVGHRQETQYF
TGTGCCAGCAGCGTAGGCCATAGACAAGAGACCCAGTACTTC
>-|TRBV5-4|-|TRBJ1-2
CASSLTGPYGYTF
TGTGCCAGCAGCCTAACCGGGCCCTATGGCTACACCTTC
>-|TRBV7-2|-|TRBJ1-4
CASSRRPATNEKLFF
TGTGCCAGCAGCAGACGACCGGCAACTAATGAAAAACTGTTTTTT
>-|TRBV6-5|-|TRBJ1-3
CASKRVAGNTIYF
TGTGCCAGCAAGAGGGTAGCTGGAAACACCATATATTTT
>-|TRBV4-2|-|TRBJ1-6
CASSQDRGRYSPLHF
TGTGCCAGCAGCCAAGATCGGGGGCGATATTCACCCCTCCACTTT
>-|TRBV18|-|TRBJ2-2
CASSPSVHTGELFF
TGTGCCAGCTCACCTTCAGTGCACACCGGGGAGCTGTTTTTT
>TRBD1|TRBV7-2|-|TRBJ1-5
CASSDRDRGLDQPQHF
TGTGCCAGCAGCGATCGAGACAGGGGGCTTGATCAGCCCCAGCATTTT
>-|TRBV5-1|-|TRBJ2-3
CASSLSASDTQYF
TGCGCCAGCAGCTTGAGCGCGTCAGATACGCAGTATTTT
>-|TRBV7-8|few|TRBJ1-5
CASSLGGINQPQHF
TGTGCCAGCAGCTTAGGCGGGATTAATCAGCCCCAGCATTTT
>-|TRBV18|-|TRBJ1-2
CASSPLDSEPNYGYTF
TGTGCCAGCTCACCCCTGGACAGTGAGCCTAACTATGGCTACACCTTC
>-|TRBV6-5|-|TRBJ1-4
CASRPAEGAEKLFF
TGTGCCAGCAGGCCGGCGGAGGGAGCTGAAAAACTGTTTTTT
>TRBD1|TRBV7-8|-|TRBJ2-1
CASSQQGAVNNEQFF
TGTGCCAGCAGCCAACAGGGGGCGGTCAACAATGAGCAGTTCTTC
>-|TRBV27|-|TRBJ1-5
CASGRQYSNQPQHF
TGTGCCAGCGGAAGACAGTATAGCAATCAGCCCCAGCATTTT
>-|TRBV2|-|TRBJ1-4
CASRGGEKLFF
TGTGCCAGCAGGGGAGGGGAAAAACTGTTTTTT